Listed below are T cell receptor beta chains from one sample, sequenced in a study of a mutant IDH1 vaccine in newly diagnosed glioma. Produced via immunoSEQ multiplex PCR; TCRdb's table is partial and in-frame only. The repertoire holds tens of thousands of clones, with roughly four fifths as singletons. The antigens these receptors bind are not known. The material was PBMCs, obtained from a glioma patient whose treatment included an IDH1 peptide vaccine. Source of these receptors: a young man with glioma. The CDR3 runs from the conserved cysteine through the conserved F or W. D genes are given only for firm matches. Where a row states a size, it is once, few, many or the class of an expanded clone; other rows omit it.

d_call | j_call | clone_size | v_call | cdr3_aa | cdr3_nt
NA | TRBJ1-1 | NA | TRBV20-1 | CSARAVAEAFF | TGCAGTGCTAGGGCGGTCGCTGAAGCTTTCTTT
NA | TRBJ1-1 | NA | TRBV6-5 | CASSTRGGVGTEAFF | TGTGCCAGCAGTACCCGGGGAGGGGTTGGCACTGAAGCTTTCTTT
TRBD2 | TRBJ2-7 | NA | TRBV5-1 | CASSLSGSGGSYEQYF | TGCGCCAGCAGCTTGAGTGGTAGCGGGGGGTCCTACGAGCAGTACTTC
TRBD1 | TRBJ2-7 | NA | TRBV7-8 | CASSLVASGQGLTEQYF | TGTGCCAGCAGCTTAGTCGCCTCGGGACAGGGCCTGACCGAGCAGTACTTC
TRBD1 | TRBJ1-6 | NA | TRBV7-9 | CASSPPGQGLSPLHF | TGTGCCAGCAGCCCACCGGGACAGGGTCTGTCACCCCTCCACTTT
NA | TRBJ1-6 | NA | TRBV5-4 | CASTLGGGPDSPLHF | TGTGCCAGCACCCTGGGGGGGGGCCCCGATTCACCCCTCCACTTT
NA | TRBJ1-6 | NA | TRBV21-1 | CASSKAGQRNSPLHF | TGTGCCAGCAGCAAAGCGGGACAGCGAAATTCACCCCTCCACTTT
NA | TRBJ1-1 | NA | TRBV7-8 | CASSLDRGARIGMTHTEAFF | TGTGCCAGCAGCTTAGATCGGGGGGCGAGGATAGGGATGACACACACTGAAGCTTTCTTT
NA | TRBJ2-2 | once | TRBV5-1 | CASSLAVNTGELFF | TGCGCCAGCAGCTTGGCAGTTAACACCGGGGAGCTGTTTTTT
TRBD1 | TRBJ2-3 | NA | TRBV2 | CASSASTGNTDTQYF | TGTGCCAGCAGTGCCTCGACAGGGAACACAGATACGCAGTATTTT
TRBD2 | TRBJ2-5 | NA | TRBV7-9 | CASRGLGAWETQYF | TGTGCCAGCAGGGGACTAGGGGCCTGGGAGACCCAGTACTTC
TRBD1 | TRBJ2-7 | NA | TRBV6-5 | CASSEDRGGNEQYF | TGTGCCAGCAGTGAGGACAGGGGAGGCAACGAGCAGTACTTC
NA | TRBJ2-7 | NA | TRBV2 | CASSEQWAGAYEQYF | TGTGCCAGCAGTGAACAATGGGCGGGGGCATACGAGCAGTACTTC
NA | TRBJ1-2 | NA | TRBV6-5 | CASSYSRGGSGGYTF | TGTGCCAGCAGTTACTCGAGAGGGGGTAGTGGAGGCTACACCTTC
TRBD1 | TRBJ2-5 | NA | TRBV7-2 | CASSGRQGRETQYF | TGTGCCAGCAGCGGACGACAGGGTCGAGAGACCCAGTACTTC
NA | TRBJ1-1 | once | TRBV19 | CASSIAAGRDTEAFF | TGTGCCAGTAGTATAGCGGCAGGACGGGACACTGAAGCTTTCTTT
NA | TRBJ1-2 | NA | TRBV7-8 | CASSLFQGRANYGYTF | TGTGCCAGCAGCTTATTCCAGGGCCGAGCTAACTATGGCTACACCTTC
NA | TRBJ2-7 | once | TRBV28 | CASSSSGLSSYEQYF | TGTGCCAGCAGTTCGAGCGGGCTGAGCTCCTACGAGCAGTACTTC
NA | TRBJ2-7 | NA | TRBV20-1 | CSAGLSYEQYF | TGCAGTGCTGGACTCTCCTACGAGCAGTACTTC
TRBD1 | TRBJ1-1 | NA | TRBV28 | CASSVWTGMGTEAFF | TGTGCCAGCAGTGTGTGGACAGGGATGGGAACTGAAGCTTTCTTT
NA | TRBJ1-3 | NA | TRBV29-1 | CSVQINSGNTIYF | TGCAGCGTTCAGATTAACTCTGGAAACACCATATATTTT
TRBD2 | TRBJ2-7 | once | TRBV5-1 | CASSISGSIYEQYF | TGCGCCAGCAGCATTAGCGGGTCTATTTACGAGCAGTACTTC
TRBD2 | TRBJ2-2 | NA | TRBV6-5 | CASSLGGAGELFF | TGTGCCAGCAGCCTCGGGGGGGCCGGGGAGCTGTTTTTT
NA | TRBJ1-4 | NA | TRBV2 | CASQLTGSTNEKLFF | TGTGCCAGCCAGCTAACAGGTTCAACTAATGAAAAACTGTTTTTT
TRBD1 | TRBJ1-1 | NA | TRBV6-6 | CASSSRQGNTEAFF | TGTGCCAGCAGTTCCAGACAGGGGAACACTGAAGCTTTCTTT
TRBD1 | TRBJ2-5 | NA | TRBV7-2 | CASSKRDRGETQYF | TGTGCCAGCAGCAAGCGGGACAGGGGAGAGACCCAGTACTTC
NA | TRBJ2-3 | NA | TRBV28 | CASSPPTDTQYF | TGTGCCAGCAGTCCACCCACAGATACGCAGTATTTT
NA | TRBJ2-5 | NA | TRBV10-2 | CASRNNPRGSQETQYF | TGCGCCAGCAGAAACAACCCCAGGGGTTCCCAAGAGACCCAGTACTTC
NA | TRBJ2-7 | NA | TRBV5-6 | CASSQYDRSFYEQYF | TGTGCCAGCAGCCAGTACGACAGGTCCTTCTACGAGCAGTACTTC
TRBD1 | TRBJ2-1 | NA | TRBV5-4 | CASSLRTGAVEQFF | TGTGCCAGCAGCTTGAGGACAGGGGCTGTTGAGCAGTTCTTC